The clone carrying this T cell receptor beta chain came up many times. Its antigen is currently unknown. The sample is drawn from a study of T cells after yellow fever vaccination. In the study overall: The SMART-Seq v4 Ultra Low Input method served to prepare the low-cell-number fractions.

In TCRdb, the 5' RACE reads were re-called with MiXCR into one record per CDR3 protein. The data hold fewer than 350,000 distinct CDR3 sequences, with over 8% observed a single time. The germline V gene encodes CDR1 SGHDT and CDR2 YYEEEE. V lost 0 bases to trimming and J lost 8 bases; unmatched junction nucleotides: 7. The CDR3 loop spans 14 amino acids. General observations from the study: Abundant clonotypes from the bulk population could have been carried over as contaminants into FACS-sorted repertoires. Reappearance after the booster was observed for most primary-vaccination clones (roughly 97% CD4, over 70% CD8). Peaking on day 5 versus 15, the secondary response was faster but weaker.

This TCR derives from a man aged 18 to 29 who received the YFV17D yellow fever vaccine. V usage is TRBV5-6 and J usage is TRBJ1-2; the match to TRBD1 covers 7 bases. The sample in question was PBMCs, obtained on the day of the first yellow fever vaccination. The CDR3 loop reads CASSLGTGLGGYTF. DNA for the CDR3: TGTGCCAGCAGCTTGGGGACAGGACTCGGGGGCTACACCTTC. Filled out from reference TRBV5-6 and TRBJ1-2, the complete variable domain reads DAGVTQSPTHLIKTRGQQVTLRCSPKSGHDTVSWYQQALGQGPQFIFQYYEEEERQRGNFPDRFSGHQFPNYSSELNVNALLLGDSALYLCASSLGTGLGGYTFGSGTRLTVV.